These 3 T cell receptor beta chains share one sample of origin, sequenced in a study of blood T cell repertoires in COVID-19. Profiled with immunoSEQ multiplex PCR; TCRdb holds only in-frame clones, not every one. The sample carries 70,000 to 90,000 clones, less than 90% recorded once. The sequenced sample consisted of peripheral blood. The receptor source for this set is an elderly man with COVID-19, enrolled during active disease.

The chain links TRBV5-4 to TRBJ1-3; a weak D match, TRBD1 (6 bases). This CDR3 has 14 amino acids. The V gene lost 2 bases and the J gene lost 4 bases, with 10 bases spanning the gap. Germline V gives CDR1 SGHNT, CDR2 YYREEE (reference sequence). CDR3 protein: CASSFTGFGNTIYF. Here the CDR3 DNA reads TGTGCCAGCAGCTTTACAGGGTTCGGAAACACCATATATTTT. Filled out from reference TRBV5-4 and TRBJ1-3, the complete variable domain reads ETGVTQSPTHLIKTRGQQVTLRCSSQSGHNTVSWYQQALGQGPQFIFQYYREEENGRGNFPPRFSGLQFPNYSSELNVNALELDDSALYLCASSFTGFGNTIYFGEGSWLTVV.

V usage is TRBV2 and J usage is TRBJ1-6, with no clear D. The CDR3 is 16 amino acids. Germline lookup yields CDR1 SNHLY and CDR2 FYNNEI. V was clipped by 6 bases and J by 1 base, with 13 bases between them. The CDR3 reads CASSEPGKSYNSPLHF. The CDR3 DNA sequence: TGTGCCAGCAGCGAACCAGGAAAGTCCTATAATTCACCCCTCCACTTT. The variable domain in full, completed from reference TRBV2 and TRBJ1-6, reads EPEVTQTPSHQVTQMGQEVILRCVPISNHLYFYWYRQILGQKVEFLVSFYNNEISEKSEIFDDQFSVERPDGSNFTLKIRSTKLEDSAMYFCASSEPGKSYNSPLHFGNGTRLTVT.

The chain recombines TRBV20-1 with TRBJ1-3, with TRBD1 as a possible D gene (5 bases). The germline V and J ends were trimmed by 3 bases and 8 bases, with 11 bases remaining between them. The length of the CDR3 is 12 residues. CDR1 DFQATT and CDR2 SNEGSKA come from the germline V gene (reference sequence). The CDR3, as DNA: TGCAGTGCTAGTTATGGGGCGGACACCATATATTTT. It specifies CSASYGADTIYF.